Sequencing of this T cell receptor beta chain was carried out in a study of shared clonotypes between healthy human individuals. TCRdb's table, derived via immunoSEQ multiplex PCR, lists solely in-frame clones and lacks some. The sample records more than 400,000 clones, around four fifths being singletons. Germline V lookup: CDR1 SQVTM, CDR2 ANQGSEA. There are 14 residues in the CDR3. V lost 6 bases and J lost 2; bases outside the gene matches: 4. The receptor was isolated from a woman between 40 and 50 years old in good health. Some clones in this sample may be carry-over from other donors' samples. The source material was PBMCs. The rearrangement links TRBV29-1 to TRBJ2-3; TRBD2 agrees at 11 bases. CDR3 in amino acids: CSVTTSGITDTQYF. CDR3 DNA sequence: TGCAGCGTGACGACTAGCGGGATCACAGATACGCAGTATTTT.